The 28 T cell receptor beta chains in this list originate from one sample, sequenced in a study of a mutant IDH1 vaccine in newly diagnosed glioma. This table comes from immunoSEQ multiplex PCR, and its TCRdb copy is limited to in-frame clones, with some not included. Here the sample spans some 80,000 clones, more than 80% being singletons. Their cognate antigens are unknown. Noted time point: week 23, last vaccination. Topical imiquimod was applied with each vaccine dose, which held 300 ug of mutant IDH1 20-mer peptide. The starting material was PBMCs, obtained from a glioma patient whose treatment included an IDH1 peptide vaccine. These receptors were obtained from a woman aged 45-60 years with glioma.

The chain uses TRBV5-1 and TRBJ1-6; TRBD1 agrees at 8 bases. The CDR3 is 15 amino acids. The germline gives CDR1 SGHRS, CDR2 YFSETQ. Trimming took 5 bases from V and 10 from J; bases not matched to a gene: 11. For the CDR3, the DNA is TGCGCCAGCAGTGACGGACAGGGAGCAGGCTCACCCCTCCACTTT. This sequence encodes CASSDGQGAGSPLHF.

The rearrangement uses TRBV18 and TRBJ2-1; D may be TRBD2 (7 bases). The CDR3 sequence is 17 residues long. V was shortened by 3 bases and J by 4 bases, with 19 bases between the two germline ends. Per germline, CDR1 KGHSH and CDR2 LQKENI. CDR3 sequence (DNA): TGTGCCAGCTCACCTCGCGAGGGGGGGAAGGGATACAATGAGCAGTTCTTC. Protein: CASSPREGGKGYNEQFF.

The V and J genes are TRBV28 and TRBJ2-3, with TRBD2 matching 9 bases. Germline V gives CDR1 MDHEN, CDR2 SYDVKM. The CDR3 runs to 16 residues. J was trimmed by 2 bases and V by 8 bases; bases with no gene match: 11. The CDR3 coding sequence is TGTGCCAGCCCCAAACCTAGCGGGATAACCACAGATACGCAGTATTTT. Its protein is CASPKPSGITTDTQYF.

The genes are TRBV29-1 and TRBJ2-7; possibly TRBD1 for D (6 bases). The CDR3 spans 13 residues. The V end was cut by 5 bases, the J end by 5 bases, with 16 bases between. Germline lookup yields CDR1 SQVTM and CDR2 ANQGSEA. The CDR3 bases are TGCAGCGTTATCCAGGGGCGTGTGGACGAGCAGTACTTC. This codes for CSVIQGRVDEQYF.

CDR3 amino acids: CASKMGSSGSEQYF. The CDR3 region has the DNA TGCGCCAGCAAAATGGGGTCTAGCGGGAGCGAGCAGTACTTC. The V and J genes are TRBV5-1 and TRBJ2-7, with 10 bases aligning to TRBD2. CDR1 is SGHRS and CDR2 is YFSETQ in the germline V gene. This CDR3 has 14 amino acids. V lost 6 bases to trimming and J lost 6 bases; unmatched junction nucleotides: 9.

This clone has more than one count but fewer than ten. No conserved phenylalanine or tryptophan is present at the end of the CDR3, so a read error is the likely explanation. It is unclear where the CDR3 begins or ends on the DNA, so no DNA is shown, and the CDR3 is as TCRdb lists it. This rearrangement joins TRBV28 to TRBJ2-4. Germline values: CDR1 MDHEN, CDR2 SYDVKM. The CDR3 has 9 amino acids, counting both end residues. The CDR3 loop reads CARWAGPGR.

This clone was recorded only once. The chain carries TRBV4-1 and TRBJ2-5; D might be TRBD1 (6 bases). Trimming took off 1 base at V and 9 bases at J, with 15 bases between the two ends. Germline values: CDR1 MGHRA, CDR2 YSYEKL. The CDR3 runs to 14 residues. CDR3 in amino acids: CASSQAGLEGAQYF. The CDR3, as DNA: TGCGCCAGCAGCCAAGCGGGCCTTGAGGGGGCCCAGTACTTC.

The chain employs TRBV28 and TRBJ2-5; TRBD1 matches at 7 bases. V gave up 7 bases and J gave up 4 bases; unmatched junction bases: 12. This CDR3 spans 15 amino acids. The germline V gene has CDR1 MDHEN and CDR2 SYDVKM. CDR3 amino acids: CASTLRGIRGETQYF. DNA for the CDR3: TGTGCCAGCACCCTCAGGGGGATTAGGGGAGAGACCCAGTACTTC.

The chain couples TRBV18 to TRBJ1-4, with D perhaps TRBD1 (5 bases). Germline loops: CDR1 KGHSH, CDR2 LQKENI. This CDR3 is built from 14 residues. V lost 4 bases and J lost 3, with 9 bases in between. The CDR3 region is CASSRQGSNEKLFF. In DNA form, the CDR3 reads TGTGCCAGCTCACGGCAGGGTTCTAATGAAAAACTGTTTTTT.

CDR3 sequence (DNA): TGTGCCAGTAGTATAAAGAACACCGCCTATGGCTACACCTTC. It specifies CASSIKNTAYGYTF. The rearrangement links TRBV19 to TRBJ1-2; D ambiguous. V gave up 2 bases and J gave up 4 bases, with 11 bases separating them. Germline V gives CDR1 LNHDA, CDR2 SQIVND (reference sequence). The CDR3 is 14 amino acids.

This sequence joins TRBV2 and TRBJ1-2; unclear D gene. The ends were cut back, 6 bases at V and 0 bases at J, with 11 bases in the middle. The V gene's germline CDR1 is SNHLY and CDR2 FYNNEI. The CDR3 contains 14 residues. The CDR3 DNA is TGTGCCAGCAGCAGGATAAACTCTAACTATGGCTACACCTTC. Amino acid sequence: CASSRINSNYGYTF.

The chain has TRBV7-9 and TRBJ2-1; tentatively, D is TRBD2 (6 bases). Germline CDR1 and CDR2: SEHNR and FQNEAQ (reference sequence). This CDR3 is built from 15 residues. The V end was cut by 3 bases, the J end by 7 bases, with 16 bases between. The CDR3 DNA sequence: TGTGCCAGCAGCTTGGGACTTCCAGGTTGGAATGAGCAGTTCTTC. As protein: CASSLGLPGWNEQFF.

The chain has TRBV5-1 and TRBJ1-4, with TRBD1 identical over 7 bases. Germline loops: CDR1 SGHRS, CDR2 YFSETQ. This CDR3 is 15 amino acids long. Trimming took 4 bases from V and 3 from J; bases not matched to a gene: 6. The chain's CDR3 is CASSAGQLPNEKLFF. DNA of the CDR3: TGCGCCAGCAGCGCGGGACAGCTCCCTAATGAAAAACTGTTTTTT.

The V gene is TRBV11-2, the J gene TRBJ2-1; weak D call: TRBD2 (5 bases). Germline V gene lookup returns CDR1 SGHAT and CDR2 FQNNGV. V shed 5 bases and J shed 6 bases, with 11 bases lying between them. The CDR3 is 13 residues long. CDR3 nucleotide sequence: TGTGCCAGCAGCGTGGAGGCAGCCAATGAGCAGTTCTTC. This codes for CASSVEAANEQFF.

This clone has only a few counts. The chain uses TRBV10-1 and TRBJ2-1, with 7 bases fitting TRBD2. Germline CDR1 reads WNHNN; CDR2 reads SYGVQD (reference sequence). Trimming cost V 3 bases and J 7 bases; bases outside gene matches: 6. CDR3 length: 14 amino acids. The CDR3 nucleotides are TGCGCCAGCAGTGACGGCGGGAGTATGAATGAGCAGTTCTTC. Residues: CASSDGGSMNEQFF.

This sequence joins TRBV12-1 and TRBJ1-1. TRBV12-1 is a documented pseudogene. The CDR3 spans 14 residues. The CDR3 DNA sequence: TGTGCCAGCAGCCCCTTCGGGGACTCGACTGAAGCTTTCTTT. Protein: CASSPFGDSTEAFF.

The chain combines TRBV5-1 with TRBJ1-1; 7 nucleotides agree with TRBD1. CDR1 and CDR2 from the germline V gene are SGHRS and YFSETQ. After removal of 1 base from V and 4 bases from J, the junction contained 4 bases not matched to a gene. The length of the CDR3 is 14 residues. The CDR3 loop reads CASSLQGEVTEAFF. In DNA, the CDR3 is TGCGCCAGCAGCTTGCAGGGGGAGGTCACTGAAGCTTTCTTT. Full variable domain (remainder filled in from reference TRBV5-1 and TRBJ1-1): KAGVTQTPRYLIKTRGQQVTLSCSPISGHRSVSWYQQTPGQGLQFLFEYFSETQRNKGNFPGRFSGRQFSNSRSEMNVSTLELGDSALYLCASSLQGEVTEAFFGQGTRLTVV.

This clone was recorded once. CDR3 bases: TGTGCCACGACTCGGGGGCGGGACACTGAAGCTTTCTTT. It specifies CATTRGRDTEAFF. V and J are TRBV2 and TRBJ1-1, with D maybe TRBD1 (6 bases). V lost 10 bases to trimming and J lost 3 bases, with 15 bases between them. In germline, CDR1 is SNHLY, CDR2 FYNNEI. CDR3 length equals 13 residues.

The chain uses TRBV7-3 and TRBJ2-3; D possibly matches TRBD1 or TRBD2 (6 bases each). The CDR3 is made up of 15 amino acids. Germline CDR1 and CDR2: SGHTA and FQGTGA. The V gene lost 5 bases and the J gene lost 2 bases, with 14 bases spanning the gap. CDR3 in amino acids: CASSRGLGVTDTQYF. CDR3 sequence (DNA): TGTGCCAGCAGCCGGGGGCTAGGCGTCACAGATACGCAGTATTTT.

This clone was observed a single time. V is TRBV12-2 and J is TRBJ1-5. TRBV12-2 is termed a pseudogene. This CDR3 comprises 16 residues. The CDR3 sequence is CASRLARGYSNQPQHF. The DNA for the CDR3 is TGTGCAAGTCGCTTAGCCCGGGGTTATAGCAATCAGCCCCAGCATTTT.

This clone was counted a few times. The J gene is TRBJ2-3, the V gene TRBV10-1; D is unclear. V lost 0 bases to trimming and J lost 10 bases, with 17 bases between them. This CDR3 region has 15 residues. Germline CDR1 is WNHNN and CDR2 is SYGVQD (reference sequence). CDR3 DNA: TGCGCCAGCAGTGAGTCGGCGCAGCGCCCCGTAGCGCAGTATTTT. The encoded protein is CASSESAQRPVAQYF.

This chain joins TRBV27 and TRBJ1-6; D not resolved. Germline V gene sequence: CDR1 MNHEY, CDR2 SMNVEV (reference sequence). This CDR3 has 14 residues. The CDR3, as DNA: TGTTCAGCGGGTGTCAGCTCCTATAATTCACCCCTCCACTTT. Amino acids: CSAGVSSYNSPLHF.

J is TRBJ2-1 and V is TRBV28; 9 bases agree with TRBD2. Looked up from germline, CDR1 is MDHEN and CDR2 is SYDVKM. J was trimmed by 9 bases and V by 5 bases; bases with no gene match: 11. The length of the CDR3 is 15 residues. CDR3 protein: CASSALGTSSPEQFF. In DNA, the CDR3 is TGTGCCAGCAGTGCCCTGGGGACTAGCAGTCCTGAGCAGTTCTTC. Together with reference TRBV28 and TRBJ2-1, the CDR3 gives the full variable domain: DVKVTQSSRYLVKRTGEKVFLECVQDMDHENMFWYRQDPGLGLRLIYFSYDVKMKEKGDIPEGYSVSREKKERFSLILESASTNQTSMYLCASSALGTSSPEQFFGPGTRLTVL.

The DNA of the CDR3 is TGTGCCAGCAGCTCACCTACAGGGGTAGAGGGTACGGCTGAAGCTTTCTTT. Translated, it gives CASSSPTGVEGTAEAFF. The rearrangement links TRBV7-9 to TRBJ1-1; TRBD1 matches 7 bases. Germline values: CDR1 SEHNR, CDR2 FQNEAQ (reference sequence). V lost 4 bases and J lost 6; bases outside the gene matches: 17. The CDR3 is made up of 17 amino acids.

The chain links TRBV6-6 to TRBJ1-2; D is undetermined. The V gene lost 6 bases and the J gene lost 8 bases, with 10 bases spanning the gap. CDR1 and CDR2 (germline): MNHNY, SVGAGI (reference sequence). The CDR3 contains 11 residues. The CDR3 is CASRHITGYTF. CDR3 DNA sequence: TGTGCCAGCAGACACATCACGGGCTACACCTTC.

Worth noting for this clone: The junction and the germline gene differ at one end; a read error may be behind it. The CDR3 loop reads CASTEQGGPYNEQFF. The CDR3 nucleotides read TGTGCCAGCACTGAACAAGGAGGACCCTACAATGAGCAGTTCTTC. V is TRBV6-1 and J is TRBJ2-1; tentative D call: TRBD2 (5 bases). CDR1 is MNHNS, CDR2 SASEGT, per germline. The CDR3 consists of 15 residues.

The V call is TRBV6-1, the J call TRBJ2-3, with 10 bases matching TRBD2. This CDR3 has 16 residues. V was clipped by 3 bases and J by 6 bases; unmatched bases: 9. In germline, CDR1 is MNHNS, CDR2 SASEGT. The CDR3 region is CASSDGSGRAKDTQYF. The CDR3 DNA is TGTGCCAGCAGTGACGGGAGCGGGAGGGCCAAGGATACGCAGTATTTT.

This clone showed up just once. The genes are TRBV5-4 and TRBJ2-2, with D possibly being TRBD1 (6 bases). The V gene's germline CDR1 is SGHNT and CDR2 YYREEE (reference sequence). This CDR3 region has 14 residues. Trimming took off 0 bases at V and 4 bases at J, with 7 bases between the two ends. CDR3 loop: CASSLVGGTGELFF. CDR3 bases: TGTGCCAGCAGCTTGGTAGGGGGCACCGGGGAGCTGTTTTTT.